The TCR beta chain described here comes from a study of human T cells and chemical hapten exposure. Time point of the sample: healthy volunteer bleed at 2 weeks. Whole blood that had not been fractionated was the source of extracted total RNA. TCRdb re-analysed the RACE reads in MiXCR, keeping a single row per CDR3 protein. The sample shows roughly 130,000 distinct CDR3 sequences, approximately 9.5% of them seen only once. This TCR came from a male donor in good health. Some clones in this sample may be carry-over from other donors' samples. Sequences were obtained from whole blood.

The CDR3 loop reads CASSEAGNHVGYTF. CDR3 nucleotide sequence: TGTGCCAGCAGTGAAGCTGGCAATCACGTCGGCTACACCTTC. V usage is TRBV6-1 and J usage is TRBJ1-2, with no clear D. Germline V gene data show CDR1 as MNHNS and CDR2 as SASEGT. With 0 bases removed from V and 8 bases from J, the gap between germline ends came to 13 bases. The CDR3 spans 14 residues.